The present TCR beta chain was sequenced within a study of control samples from healthy donors and cancer patients. The CDR3 has 18 residues. Trimming took 5 bases from V and 1 from J; bases not matched to a gene: 17. The germline V gene has CDR1 ENHRY and CDR2 SYGVKD. Profiling relied on immunoSEQ multiplex PCR, and the TCRdb table lists in-frame clones only, not all of them. The table lists about 130,000 clones, roughly 84% of them singletons. V is TRBV10-3 and J is TRBJ2-7, with 7 bases lining up with TRBD1. Input material: blood. This receptor was obtained from a man aged 45-65 years in good health. CDR3 residues: CAISYAGTDRENSYEQYF. In nucleotides, the CDR3 is TGTGCCATCAGTTACGCTGGAACAGACAGGGAGAATTCCTACGAGCAGTACTTC.